One sample yielded the 16 T cell receptor beta chains listed below, sequenced in a study of cytomegalovirus exposure and HLA in healthy donors. Primers included in the PCR were 60 Vbeta and 13 Jbeta primers. Profiled with immunoSEQ multiplex PCR; TCRdb holds only in-frame clones, not every one. This table has a few hundred thousand clones, over 75% appearing once. The sample taken for sequencing was PBMCs. All receptors derive from a woman between 50 and 59 years old in good health and CMV-seropositive.

This chain connects TRBV6-5 to TRBJ2-7; 9 bases are shared with TRBD1. Looked up from germline, CDR1 is MNHEY and CDR2 is SVGAGI. This CDR3 has 13 amino acids. The trim removed 6 bases at V and 4 bases at J, leaving 4 bases unmatched. CDR3 DNA: TGTGCCAGCAGCCTCGGACAGGGGTACGAGCAGTACTTC. It yields the protein CASSLGQGYEQYF.

This clone was recorded once. This chain uses TRBV5-5 with TRBJ2-7; D is possibly TRBD1 (6 bases). Germline lookup yields CDR1 SGHKS and CDR2 YYEKEE (reference sequence). The CDR3 runs 15 residues. Trimming left V 3 bases short and J 4 bases short, with 17 bases between. Here the CDR3 reads CASSYLSGTMYEQYF. CDR3 bases: TGTGCCAGCAGCTACCTGTCCGGGACAATGTACGAGCAGTACTTC.

The gene calls are TRBV10-1 and TRBJ1-1; D ambiguous. V was clipped by 3 bases and J by 6 bases, with 11 bases between them. Germline assignment: CDR1 WNHNN and CDR2 SYGVQD (reference sequence). The CDR3 contains 13 residues. CDR3 in amino acids: CASSEMWSSEAFF. The CDR3 DNA reads as TGCGCCAGCAGTGAAATGTGGAGTTCTGAAGCTTTCTTT.

This sequence joins TRBV7-2 and TRBJ2-7; maybe TRBD1 (5 bases). The V and J ends lost 2 bases and 3 bases respectively, with 11 bases between them. CDR3 length: 14 residues. The germline gives CDR1 SGHTA, CDR2 FQGNSA. The CDR3 sequence: CASSLSRADYEQYF. For the CDR3, the DNA is TGTGCCAGCAGCTTATCCAGGGCAGACTACGAGCAGTACTTC.

The chain links TRBV29-1 to TRBJ1-4, with TRBD1 matching over 8 bases. CDR3 length: 14 residues. Losses at the gene ends were 7 bases for V and 5 bases for J; bases not matched to a gene: 9. In germline, CDR1 is SQVTM, CDR2 ANQGSEA. CDR3 in DNA: TGCAGCGCAACGGACAGGGTTCAAAATGAAAAACTGTTTTTT. This sequence encodes CSATDRVQNEKLFF.

This chain links TRBV7-9 with TRBJ1-1; D gene ambiguous. V dropped 3 bases and J dropped 6 bases, with 14 bases sitting between them. In germline, CDR1 is SEHNR, CDR2 FQNEAQ (reference sequence). This CDR3 is 14 amino acids long. The CDR3, as DNA: TGTGCCAGCAGCTTTACGGACTCGCGGGCTGAAGCTTTCTTT. This sequence encodes CASSFTDSRAEAFF.

The chain links TRBV9 to TRBJ2-7; 10 positions match TRBD2. The CDR3 has 19 amino acids. Looked up from germline, CDR1 is SGDLS and CDR2 is YYNGEE. J lost 0 bases, V lost 3 bases, and 15 bases had no gene match. Here the CDR3 reads CASSAVRGAWTSGSYEQYF. CDR3 nucleotide sequence: TGTGCCAGCAGCGCCGTTAGGGGGGCCTGGACTAGCGGCTCCTACGAGCAGTACTTC.

The gene calls are TRBV5-1 and TRBJ2-7; TRBD2 might be the D (7 bases). The ends were cut back, 3 bases at V and 6 bases at J, with 13 bases in the middle. The CDR3 extends over 13 amino acids. Germline values: CDR1 SGHRS, CDR2 YFSETQ. This chain's CDR3 is CASSSGGNFEQYF. CDR3 in DNA: TGCGCCAGCAGCTCGGGGGGCAACTTCGAGCAGTACTTC.

The V call is TRBV28, the J call TRBJ1-5; no clear D. The germline V and J ends were trimmed by 8 bases and 2 bases, with 16 bases remaining between them. Germline loops: CDR1 MDHEN, CDR2 SYDVKM. This CDR3 comprises 15 residues. CDR3 amino acids: CASSPTRKGNQPQHF. CDR3 DNA: TGTGCCAGCTCCCCCACTAGGAAGGGCAATCAGCCCCAGCATTTT.

The J gene is TRBJ2-1, the V gene TRBV28; the D gene is possibly TRBD1 (6 bases). V was cut by 5 bases and J by 1 base, with 6 bases left in between. The CDR3 is 13 amino acids. Germline V gives CDR1 MDHEN, CDR2 SYDVKM. The CDR3 DNA follows: TGTGCCAGCAGTCAGGGGTCCTACAATGAGCAGTTCTTC. Translating gives CASSQGSYNEQFF.

This sequence joins TRBV9 and TRBJ1-2; D gene ambiguous. This CDR3 spans 15 amino acids. Germline assignment: CDR1 SGDLS and CDR2 YYNGEE. Trimming took off 0 bases at V and 4 bases at J, with 13 bases between the two ends. The CDR3 loop reads CASSVGGQPRYGYTF. The CDR3 region has the DNA TGTGCCAGCAGCGTAGGAGGGCAGCCCCGCTATGGCTACACCTTC.

The genes are TRBV19 and TRBJ2-3, with a possible D match to TRBD1 (6 bases). CDR3 length equals 13 residues. From germline, CDR1 is LNHDA and CDR2 SQIVND (reference sequence). V lost 6 bases, J lost 2 bases, and 9 bases lay in between. The CDR3 bases are TGTGCCAGTAGCGGACAGTTCACAGATACGCAGTATTTT. This translates into CASSGQFTDTQYF. Full variable domain (outside the CDR3, taken from reference TRBV19 and TRBJ2-3): DGGITQSPKYLFRKEGQNVTLSCEQNLNHDAMYWYRQDPGQGLRLIYYSQIVNDFQKGDIAEGYSVSREKKESFPLTVTSAQKNPTAFYLCASSGQFTDTQYFGPGTRLTVL.

This chain links TRBV7-3 with TRBJ2-7, with 14 bases lining up with TRBD2. CDR1 is SGHTA and CDR2 is FQGTGA in the germline V gene. The CDR3 sequence is 15 residues long. With 4 bases clipped from V and 2 bases from J, the junction kept 1 base outside the gene matches. This CDR3 reads CASSSGLAGAYEQYF. CDR3 bases: TGTGCCAGCAGCTCGGGACTAGCGGGGGCCTACGAGCAGTACTTC.

The chain joins TRBV25-1 to TRBJ2-6; D may be TRBD1 (5 bases). Germline CDR1 and CDR2: MGHDK and SYGVNS. CDR3 length: 15 residues. V lost 6 bases to trimming and J lost 1 base, with 10 bases between them. The CDR3 DNA sequence: TGTGCCAGCAGCGATGACAGATCTGGGGCCAACGTCCTGACTTTC. Translation: CASSDDRSGANVLTF.

The chain uses TRBV7-3 and TRBJ2-3; weak D call: TRBD2 (6 bases). Germline CDR1 SGHTA, CDR2 FQGTGA. The V and J ends lost 0 bases and 0 bases respectively, with 13 bases between them. The CDR3 length is 17 residues. Written as DNA, the CDR3 is TGTGCCAGCAGCTTAACCGGGTGGCGGGAAAGCACAGATACGCAGTATTTT. Residues: CASSLTGWRESTDTQYF.

The J gene is TRBJ2-1, the V gene TRBV4-1; 9 bases agree with TRBD1. This CDR3 spans 16 amino acids. Germline CDR1 MGHRA, CDR2 YSYEKL. J was trimmed by 5 bases and V by 4 bases; bases with no gene match: 9. The CDR3 loop reads CASSPQGAVRNNEQFF. The CDR3 DNA reads TGCGCCAGCAGCCCACAGGGGGCGGTGAGGAACAATGAGCAGTTCTTC.